These 9 T cell receptor beta chains share one sample of origin, sequenced in a study of blood T cells in healthy people across ages. Primed by a sample-barcoded 5' primer and a J-beta primer mix, a second PCR proceeded for about 7 to 11 cycles. TCRdb independently ran MiXCR on the 5' RACE reads; one entry per CDR3 protein. Of over a million distinct CDR3 sequences in the sample, 55% to 75% were seen once. The sequenced sample consisted of blood. The receptor set was obtained from a young man in good health.

The gene calls are TRBV13 and TRBJ2-7, with a weak D call TRBD2 (6 bases). V was pared by 2 bases and J by 6 bases, with 11 bases between. The CDR3 totals 13 residues. CDR1 PRHDT and CDR2 FYEKMQ come from the germline V gene (reference sequence). The CDR3 DNA sequence: TGTGCCAGCAGCTTATTCGGGGGAATCGAGCAGTACTTC. This translates into CASSLFGGIEQYF.

This clonotype was seen only a few times. The chain employs TRBV29-1 and TRBJ1-4, with D unclear. Looked up from germline, CDR1 is SQVTM and CDR2 is ANQGSEA. This CDR3 is built from 14 residues. Trimming shortened V by 3 bases and J by 8 bases, and 16 bases separated the two germline ends. The CDR3: CSVEAPTSGEKLFF. The CDR3, as DNA: TGCAGCGTTGAGGCTCCTACATCAGGAGAAAAACTGTTTTTT.

V is TRBV3-1 and J is TRBJ2-3, with D tentatively TRBD1 or TRBD2 (5 bases each). Trimming removed 4 bases from V and 2 bases from J, with 16 bases in between. The CDR3 is 16 residues long. The V gene's germline CDR1 is LGHDT and CDR2 YNNKEL (reference sequence). CDR3 in DNA: TGTGCCAGCAGCCTCGGGACCACCGTCAACACAGATACGCAGTATTTT. Encoded protein: CASSLGTTVNTDTQYF.

As DNA, the CDR3 is TGCAGTGCTAGGAAGGACAGTCAAGAGACCCAGTTCTTC. It translates to CSARKDSQETQFF. The V gene is TRBV20-1, the J gene TRBJ2-5; possibly TRBD1 for D (6 bases). Judging by the DNA end, TRBJ2-1 fits better; the J call may be wrong. CDR1 and CDR2 from the germline V gene are DFQATT and SNEGSKA (reference sequence). This CDR3 region has 13 residues.

The V and J genes are TRBV2 and TRBJ2-3; unclear D gene. This CDR3 region has 17 residues. The germline V gene has CDR1 SNHLY and CDR2 FYNNEI. V was shortened by 5 bases and J by 2 bases, with 20 bases between the two germline ends. As DNA, the CDR3 is TGTGCCAGCAGTCTCCAGGAGTTTTTGGGTGTCACAGATACGCAGTATTTT. Encoded protein: CASSLQEFLGVTDTQYF.

As concerns this clonotype: This may be a read error, as it is one base from a much larger clone. The chain employs TRBV6-1 and TRBJ2-3; D possibly corresponds to TRBD2 (5 bases). Per the germline V gene, CDR1 is MNHNS and CDR2 is SASEGT. The V and J ends lost 4 bases and 1 base respectively, with 15 bases between them. The CDR3 length is 16 residues. The CDR3, as DNA: TGTGCCAGCAGTGTAAACCCTGGCGGGCGCACAGATACGCAGTATTTT. This codes for CASSVNPGGRTDTQYF.

Only a few counts were recorded for this clonotype. The DNA of the CDR3 is TGCGCCAGCAGCCAAGATTCGGGGACCCCCTACGAGCAGTACTTC. Its protein product is CASSQDSGTPYEQYF. The rearrangement links TRBV4-3 to TRBJ2-7; D possibly uses TRBD1 or TRBD2 (5 bases each). The CDR3 length is 15 residues. Germline V gene data show CDR1 as LGHNA and CDR2 as YSLEER. The V end was cut by 0 bases, the J end by 2 bases, with 11 bases between.

The V gene is TRBV6-5, the J gene TRBJ1-4; 9 bases match TRBD1. CDR3 length equals 15 residues. Germline trimming cut 2 bases from V and 4 bases from J; bases unmatched to any gene: 2. From germline, CDR1 is MNHEY and CDR2 SVGAGI. CDR3 in amino acids: CASSYRQGGNEKLFF. The CDR3 DNA is TGTGCCAGCAGTTACCGACAGGGGGGTAATGAAAAACTGTTTTTT.

This clonotype was observed a single time. Sequence at one end of the junction differs from germline and may be a read error. This chain links TRBV28 with TRBJ2-3, with D possibly being TRBD2 (6 bases). CDR3 length equals 12 residues. Germline CDR1 and CDR2: MDHEN and SYDVKM. The CDR3 DNA reads TGTGCCAGCAGTTTGGGAGGAGATATGCAGTATTTT. Its protein is CASSLGGDMQYF.